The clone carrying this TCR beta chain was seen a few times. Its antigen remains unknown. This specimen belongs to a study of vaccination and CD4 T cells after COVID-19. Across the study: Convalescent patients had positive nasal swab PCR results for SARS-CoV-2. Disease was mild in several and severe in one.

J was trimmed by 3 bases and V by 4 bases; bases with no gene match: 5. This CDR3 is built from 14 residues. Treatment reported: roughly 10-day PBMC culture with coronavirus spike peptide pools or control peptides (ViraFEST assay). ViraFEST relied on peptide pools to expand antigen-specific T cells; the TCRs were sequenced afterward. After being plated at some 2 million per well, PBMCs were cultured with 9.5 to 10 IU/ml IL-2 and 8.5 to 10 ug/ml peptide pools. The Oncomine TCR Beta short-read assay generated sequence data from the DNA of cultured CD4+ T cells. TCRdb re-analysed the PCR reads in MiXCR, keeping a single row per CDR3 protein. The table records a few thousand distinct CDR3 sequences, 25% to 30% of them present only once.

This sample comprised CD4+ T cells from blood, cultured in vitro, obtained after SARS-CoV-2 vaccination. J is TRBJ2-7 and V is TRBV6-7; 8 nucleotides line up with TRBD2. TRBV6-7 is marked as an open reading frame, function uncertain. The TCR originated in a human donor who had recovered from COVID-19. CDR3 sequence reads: CASSCNREGYEQYF. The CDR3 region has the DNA TGTGCCAGCAGTTGCAATCGGGAGGGCTACGAGCAGTACTTC.